This T cell receptor beta chain appears in the sequencing data of a study of T cell clones after liver transplantation. As for the study in general: Immunosuppression withdrawal was tried within 2 years after liver transplantation in this trial. Graft-donor-reactive sequences were compared with third-party-reactive TCRbeta sequences from pre-transplant mixed lymphocyte reactions. A pre-transplant mixed lymphocyte reaction with TCRbeta sequencing defined graft-donor-reactive clones followed in post-transplant blood.

Some clones are missing from TCRdb's copy, which holds only in-frame ones; the method was immunoSEQ multiplex PCR. Altogether about 60,000 clones are present, about 70% being singletons, with the ten largest covering 15%. Sequenced material: CD4+ T cells from blood, taken before liver transplant. This TCR derives from a human donor who received a liver transplant.

CDR3 sequence reads: CASTLEMGGHNSPLHF. The CDR3 DNA sequence: TGTGCCAGCACCCTTGAAATGGGGGGGCATAATTCACCCCTCCACTTT. The chain is built from TRBV7-8 and TRBJ1-6; possible D gene TRBD1, 6 bases. The length of the CDR3 is 16 residues. Trimming cost V 7 bases and J 5 bases, with 18 bases left between them. Looked up from germline, CDR1 is SGHVS and CDR2 is FQNEAQ.